This entry features one T cell receptor beta chain sequence. Its antigen is still unknown. PCR primers comprised 60 Vbeta and 13 Jbeta primers. Assay used: immunoSEQ multiplex PCR; TCRdb lists only in-frame clones, some missing. The data contain 120,000 or so clones, 75% to 90% of them singletons. The source of the sample is a study of cytomegalovirus exposure and HLA in healthy donors. Study-wide points: Altogether, around 160 TCR beta chains were recorded as cytomegalovirus-associated. Beyond CMV serostatus, there was no information to go on about immune exposure.

Sequenced input: PBMCs. This sequence was found in a man in his forties or fifties in good health and CMV-seronegative.

This CDR3 is CASSAPRGEQFF. Here the CDR3 DNA reads TGTGCCAGTAGTGCCCCGAGAGGCGAGCAGTTCTTC. This chain uses TRBV19 with TRBJ2-1; D not resolved. Deletions cut 5 bases from V and 10 bases from J, with 12 bases between. The CDR3 totals 12 residues. Germline V gives CDR1 LNHDA, CDR2 SQIVND (reference sequence).